What follows is one TCR beta chain and its context. This entry is derived from a study of T cell changes during pregnancy in multiple sclerosis. Sequencing used immunoSEQ multiplex PCR; TCRdb keeps in-frame clones, though not all of them. This table holds almost 35,000 clones, roughly 90% found once. The CDR3 length is 16 residues. CDR1 is SNHLY and CDR2 is FYNNEI in the germline V gene. V dropped 2 bases and J dropped 4 bases, with 14 bases sitting between them. This sample comprised peripheral blood, obtained in the second trimester of pregnancy. The gene calls are TRBV2 and TRBJ1-4, with D unresolved. The clonotype was recovered from a female donor in good health, enrolled as a control in a pregnancy study. Written as DNA, the CDR3 is TGTGCCAGCAGTGAAATTTTCGCGGGCCGTAATGAAAAACTGTTTTTT. It codes for CASSEIFAGRNEKLFF.